Given below is one T cell receptor (beta chain) in context. Its antigen is unidentified. These data come from a study of cytomegalovirus exposure and HLA in healthy donors. Study findings and constraints: Most TCR sequences were seen very rarely across donors, but some public TCRs occurred in many.

Germline CDR1 is MDHEN and CDR2 is SYDVKM. V was cut by 7 bases and J by 3 bases, with 18 bases left in between. CDR3 length: 15 amino acids. Libraries were prepared by immunoSEQ multiplex PCR; TCRdb keeps only in-frame clonotypes and omits some of them. Among about 140,000 clones, 85% to 90% were seen once, and the ten largest hold 8.7%. The clonotype originates from a man between 18 and 29 years old in good health and CMV-seropositive. The chain joins TRBV28 to TRBJ1-1, with unresolved D. The sequencing input was PBMCs. The CDR3 protein is CASTEVATRDTEAFF. CDR3 in DNA: TGTGCCAGCACTGAAGTAGCTACGCGCGACACTGAAGCTTTCTTT.